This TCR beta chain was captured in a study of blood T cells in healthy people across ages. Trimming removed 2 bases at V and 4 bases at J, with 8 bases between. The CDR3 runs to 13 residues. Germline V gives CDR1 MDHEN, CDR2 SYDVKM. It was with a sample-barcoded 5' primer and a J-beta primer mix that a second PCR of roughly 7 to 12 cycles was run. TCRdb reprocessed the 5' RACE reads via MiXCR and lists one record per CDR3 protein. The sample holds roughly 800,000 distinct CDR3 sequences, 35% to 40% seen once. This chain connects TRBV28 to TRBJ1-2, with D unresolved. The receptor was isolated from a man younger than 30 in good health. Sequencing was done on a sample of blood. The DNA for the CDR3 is TGTGCCAGCAGTTTAGGCAGGATCTATGGCTACACCTTC. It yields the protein CASSLGRIYGYTF.